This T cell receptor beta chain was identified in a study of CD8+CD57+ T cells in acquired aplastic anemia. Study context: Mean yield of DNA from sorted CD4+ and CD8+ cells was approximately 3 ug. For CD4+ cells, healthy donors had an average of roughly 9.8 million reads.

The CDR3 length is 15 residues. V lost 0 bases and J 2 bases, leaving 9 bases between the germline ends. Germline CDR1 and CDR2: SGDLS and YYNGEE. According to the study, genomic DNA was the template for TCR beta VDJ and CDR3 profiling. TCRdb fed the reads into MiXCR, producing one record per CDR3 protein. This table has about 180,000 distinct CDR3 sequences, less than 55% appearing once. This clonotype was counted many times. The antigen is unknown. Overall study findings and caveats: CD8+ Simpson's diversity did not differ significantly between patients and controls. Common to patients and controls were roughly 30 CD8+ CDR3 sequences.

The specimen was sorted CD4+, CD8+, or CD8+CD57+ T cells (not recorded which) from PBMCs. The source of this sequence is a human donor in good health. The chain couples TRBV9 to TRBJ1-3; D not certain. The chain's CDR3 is CASSVGLTAGNTIYF. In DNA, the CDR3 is TGTGCCAGCAGCGTAGGATTGACCGCTGGAAACACCATATATTTT. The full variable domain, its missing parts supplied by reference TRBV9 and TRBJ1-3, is DSGVTQTPKHLITATGQRVTLRCSPRSGDLSVYWYQQSLDQGLQFLIQYYNGEERAKGNILERFSAQQFPDLHSELNLSSLELGDSALYFCASSVGLTAGNTIYFGEGSWLTVV.